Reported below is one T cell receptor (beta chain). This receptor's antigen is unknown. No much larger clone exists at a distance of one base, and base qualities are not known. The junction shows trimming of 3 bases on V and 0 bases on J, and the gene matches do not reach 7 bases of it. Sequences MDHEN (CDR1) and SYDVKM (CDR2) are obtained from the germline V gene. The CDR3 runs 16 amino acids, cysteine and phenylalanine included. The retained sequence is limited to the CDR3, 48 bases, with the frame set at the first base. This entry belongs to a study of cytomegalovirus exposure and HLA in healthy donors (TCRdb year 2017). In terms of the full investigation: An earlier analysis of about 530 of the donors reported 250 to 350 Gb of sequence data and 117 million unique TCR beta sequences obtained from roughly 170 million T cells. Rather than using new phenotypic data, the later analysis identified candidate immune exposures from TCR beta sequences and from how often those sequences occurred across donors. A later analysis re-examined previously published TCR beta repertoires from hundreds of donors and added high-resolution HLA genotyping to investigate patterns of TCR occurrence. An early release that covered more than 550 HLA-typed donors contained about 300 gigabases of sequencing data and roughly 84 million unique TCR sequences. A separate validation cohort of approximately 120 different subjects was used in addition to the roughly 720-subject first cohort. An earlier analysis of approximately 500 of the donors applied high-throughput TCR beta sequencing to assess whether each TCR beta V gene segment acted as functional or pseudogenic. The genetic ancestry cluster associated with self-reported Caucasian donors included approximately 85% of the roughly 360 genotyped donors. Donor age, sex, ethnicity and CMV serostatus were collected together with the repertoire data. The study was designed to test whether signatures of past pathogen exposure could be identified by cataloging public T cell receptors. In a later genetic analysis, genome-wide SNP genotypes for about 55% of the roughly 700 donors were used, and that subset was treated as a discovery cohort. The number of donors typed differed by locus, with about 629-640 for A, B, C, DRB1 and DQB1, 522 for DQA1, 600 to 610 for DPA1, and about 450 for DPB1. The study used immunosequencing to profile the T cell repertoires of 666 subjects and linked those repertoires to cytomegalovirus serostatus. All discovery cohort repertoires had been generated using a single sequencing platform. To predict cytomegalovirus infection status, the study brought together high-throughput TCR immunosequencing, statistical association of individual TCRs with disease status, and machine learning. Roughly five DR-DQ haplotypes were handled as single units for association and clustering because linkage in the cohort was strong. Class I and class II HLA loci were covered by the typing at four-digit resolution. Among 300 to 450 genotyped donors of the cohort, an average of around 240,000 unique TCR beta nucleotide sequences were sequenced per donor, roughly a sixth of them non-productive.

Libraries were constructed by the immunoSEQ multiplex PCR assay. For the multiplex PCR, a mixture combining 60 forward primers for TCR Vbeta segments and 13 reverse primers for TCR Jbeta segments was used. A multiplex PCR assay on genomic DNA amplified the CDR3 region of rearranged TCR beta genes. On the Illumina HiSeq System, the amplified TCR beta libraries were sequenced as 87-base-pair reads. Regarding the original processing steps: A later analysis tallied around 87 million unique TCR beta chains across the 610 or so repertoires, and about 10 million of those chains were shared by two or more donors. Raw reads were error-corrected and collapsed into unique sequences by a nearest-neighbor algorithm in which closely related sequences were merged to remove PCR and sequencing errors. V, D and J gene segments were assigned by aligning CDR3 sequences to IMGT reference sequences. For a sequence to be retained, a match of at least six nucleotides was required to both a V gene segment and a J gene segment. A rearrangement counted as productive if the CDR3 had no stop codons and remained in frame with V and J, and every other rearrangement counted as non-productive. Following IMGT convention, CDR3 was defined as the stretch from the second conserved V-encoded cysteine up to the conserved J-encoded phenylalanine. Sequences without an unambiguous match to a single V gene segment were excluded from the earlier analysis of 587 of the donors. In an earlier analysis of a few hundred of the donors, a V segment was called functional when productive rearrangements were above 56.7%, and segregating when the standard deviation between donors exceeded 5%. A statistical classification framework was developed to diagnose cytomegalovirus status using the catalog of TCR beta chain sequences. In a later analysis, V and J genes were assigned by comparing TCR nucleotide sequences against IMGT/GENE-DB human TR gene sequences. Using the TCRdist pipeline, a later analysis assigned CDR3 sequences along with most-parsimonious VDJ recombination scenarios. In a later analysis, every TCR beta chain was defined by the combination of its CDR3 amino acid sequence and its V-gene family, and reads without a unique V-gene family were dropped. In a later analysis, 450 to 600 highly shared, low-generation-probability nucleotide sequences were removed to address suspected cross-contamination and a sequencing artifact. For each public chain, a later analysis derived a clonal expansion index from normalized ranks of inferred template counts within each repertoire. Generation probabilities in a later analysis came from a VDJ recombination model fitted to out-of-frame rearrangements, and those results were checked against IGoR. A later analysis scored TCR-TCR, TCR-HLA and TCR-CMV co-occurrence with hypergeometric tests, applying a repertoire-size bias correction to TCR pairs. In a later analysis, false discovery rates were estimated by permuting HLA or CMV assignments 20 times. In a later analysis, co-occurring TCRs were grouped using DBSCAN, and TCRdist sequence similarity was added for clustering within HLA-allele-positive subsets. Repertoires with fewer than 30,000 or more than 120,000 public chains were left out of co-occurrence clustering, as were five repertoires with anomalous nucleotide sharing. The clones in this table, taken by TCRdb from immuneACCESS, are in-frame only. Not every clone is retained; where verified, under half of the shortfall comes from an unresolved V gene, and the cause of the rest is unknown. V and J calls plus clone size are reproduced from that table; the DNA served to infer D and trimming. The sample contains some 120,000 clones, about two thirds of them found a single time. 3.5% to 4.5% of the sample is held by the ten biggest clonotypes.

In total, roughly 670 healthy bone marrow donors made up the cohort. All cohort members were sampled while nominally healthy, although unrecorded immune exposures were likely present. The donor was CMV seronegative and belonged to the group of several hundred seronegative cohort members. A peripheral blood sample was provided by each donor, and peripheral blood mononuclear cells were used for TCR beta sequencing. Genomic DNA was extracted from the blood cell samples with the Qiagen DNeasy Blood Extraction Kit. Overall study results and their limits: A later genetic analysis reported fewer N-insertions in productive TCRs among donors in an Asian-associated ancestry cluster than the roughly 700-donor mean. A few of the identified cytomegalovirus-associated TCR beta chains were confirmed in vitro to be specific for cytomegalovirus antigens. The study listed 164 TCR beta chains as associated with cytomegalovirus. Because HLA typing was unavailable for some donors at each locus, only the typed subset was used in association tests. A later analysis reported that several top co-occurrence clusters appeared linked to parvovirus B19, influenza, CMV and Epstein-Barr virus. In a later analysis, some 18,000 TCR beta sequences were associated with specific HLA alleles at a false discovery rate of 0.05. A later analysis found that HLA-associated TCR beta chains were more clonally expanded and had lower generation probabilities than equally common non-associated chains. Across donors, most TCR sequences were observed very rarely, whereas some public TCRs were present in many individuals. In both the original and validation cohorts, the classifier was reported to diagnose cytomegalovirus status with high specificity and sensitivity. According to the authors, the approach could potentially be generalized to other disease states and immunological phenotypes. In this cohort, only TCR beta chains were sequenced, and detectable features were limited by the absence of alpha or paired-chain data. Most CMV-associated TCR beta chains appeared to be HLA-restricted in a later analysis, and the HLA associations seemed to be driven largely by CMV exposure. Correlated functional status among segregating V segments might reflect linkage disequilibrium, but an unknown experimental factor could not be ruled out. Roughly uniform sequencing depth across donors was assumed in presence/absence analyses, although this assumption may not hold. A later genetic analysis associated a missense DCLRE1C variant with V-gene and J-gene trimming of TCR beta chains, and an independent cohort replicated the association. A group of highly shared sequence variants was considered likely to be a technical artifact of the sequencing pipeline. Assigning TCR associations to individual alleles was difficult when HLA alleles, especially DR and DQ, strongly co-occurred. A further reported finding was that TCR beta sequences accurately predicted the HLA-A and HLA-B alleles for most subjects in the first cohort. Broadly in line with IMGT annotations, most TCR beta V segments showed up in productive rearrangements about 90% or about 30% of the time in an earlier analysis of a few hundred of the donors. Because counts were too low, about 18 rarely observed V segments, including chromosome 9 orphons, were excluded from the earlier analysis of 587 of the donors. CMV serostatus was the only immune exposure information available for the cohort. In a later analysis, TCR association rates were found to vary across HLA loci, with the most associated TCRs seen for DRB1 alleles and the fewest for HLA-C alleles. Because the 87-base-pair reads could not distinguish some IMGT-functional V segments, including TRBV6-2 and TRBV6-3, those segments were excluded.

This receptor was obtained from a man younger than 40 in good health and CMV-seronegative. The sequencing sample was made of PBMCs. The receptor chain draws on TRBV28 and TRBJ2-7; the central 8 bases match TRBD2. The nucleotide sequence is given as TGTGCCAGCAGTTTTCGGGGGGGTGGGCTCTCCTACGAGCAGTACTTC. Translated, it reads CASSFRGGGLSYEQYF.